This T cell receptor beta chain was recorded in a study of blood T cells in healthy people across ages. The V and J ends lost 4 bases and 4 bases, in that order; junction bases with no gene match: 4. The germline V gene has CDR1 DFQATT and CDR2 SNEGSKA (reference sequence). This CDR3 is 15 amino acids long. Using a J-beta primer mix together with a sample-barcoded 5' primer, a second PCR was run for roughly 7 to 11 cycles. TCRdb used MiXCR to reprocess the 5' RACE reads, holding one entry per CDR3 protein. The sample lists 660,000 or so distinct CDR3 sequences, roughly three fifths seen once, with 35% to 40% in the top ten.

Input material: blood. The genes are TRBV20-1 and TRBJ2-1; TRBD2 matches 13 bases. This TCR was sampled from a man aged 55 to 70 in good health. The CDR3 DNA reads TGCAGTGCTACCTCGGGACTAGCGGGATACAATGAGCAGTTCTTC. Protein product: CSATSGLAGYNEQFF.